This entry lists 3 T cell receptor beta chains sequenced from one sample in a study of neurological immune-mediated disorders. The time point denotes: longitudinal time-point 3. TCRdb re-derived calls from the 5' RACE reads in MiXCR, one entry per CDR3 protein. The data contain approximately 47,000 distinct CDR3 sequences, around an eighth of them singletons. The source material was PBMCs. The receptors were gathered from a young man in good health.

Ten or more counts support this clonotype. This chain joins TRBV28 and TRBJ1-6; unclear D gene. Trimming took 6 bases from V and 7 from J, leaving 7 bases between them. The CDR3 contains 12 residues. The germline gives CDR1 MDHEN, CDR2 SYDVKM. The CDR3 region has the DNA TGTGCCAGCAGGCTACCAAATTCACCCCTCCACTTT. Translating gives CASRLPNSPLHF.

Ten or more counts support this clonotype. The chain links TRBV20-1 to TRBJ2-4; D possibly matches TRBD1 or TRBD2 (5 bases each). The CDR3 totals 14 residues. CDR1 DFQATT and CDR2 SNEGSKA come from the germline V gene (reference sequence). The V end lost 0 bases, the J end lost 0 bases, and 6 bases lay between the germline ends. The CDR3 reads CSAREGTAKNIQYF. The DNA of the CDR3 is TGCAGTGCTAGAGAGGGGACAGCCAAAAACATTCAGTACTTC.

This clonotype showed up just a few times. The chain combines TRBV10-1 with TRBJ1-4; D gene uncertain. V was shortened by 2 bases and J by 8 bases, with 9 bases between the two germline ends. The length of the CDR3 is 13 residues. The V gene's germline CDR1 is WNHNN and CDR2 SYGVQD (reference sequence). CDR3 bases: TGCGCCAGCAGTGAGATTCTTGGAGAAAAACTGTTTTTT. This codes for CASSEILGEKLFF.